The clone carrying this T cell receptor (beta chain) was seen a single time. At one end, the junction sequence differs from germline, possibly due to a read error. The sample belongs to a study of T cell repertoires in cytomegalovirus infection. TCRdb ran MiXCR on the reads and lists one entry per CDR3 protein. The table records roughly 720,000 distinct CDR3 sequences, approximately 34% of them present only once. There are 16 residues in the CDR3. Germline V CDR1 and CDR2: ENHRY, SYGVKD. The source material was PBMCs. The gene calls are TRBV10-3 and TRBJ1-6; 8 bases line up with TRBD1. The sequence was collected from a human donor in good health (CMV status not recorded). Some clones in this sample may be carry-over from other donors' samples. CDR3 sequence (DNA): TGTGCCATCAGGACAGGGGAGGGCCTCTATAATTCACCCCTCCCCTTT. It encodes CAIRTGEGLYNSPLPF.